This T cell receptor beta chain was captured in a study of shared clonotypes between healthy human individuals. Study conclusions and caveats: Clonotype sharing across donors was expected to vary with sequencing depth. Shared clonotypes: about 5% naive CD4, around 3.5% naive CD8, less than 2.5% memory CD4, under 0.45% memory CD8. Clonotypes shared by all four donors outscored non-shared clonotypes in generation probability.

With regard to this clone: The antigen remains undetermined. Other DNA sequences within the sample encode an identical CDR3.

Selected positively for CCR7 and CD45RO-negative, naive CD8 cells excluded terminally differentiated effector memory CD45RA+ cells. Donors had no recently reported acute infections or vaccinations and were HIV-negative. The protocol was immunoSEQ multiplex PCR, while the TCRdb copy is restricted to in-frame clones and leaves out a portion. The sample has some 2 million clones; about 95% are singletons. Germline V gene data show CDR1 as SEHNR and CDR2 as FQNEAQ (reference sequence). V shed 0 bases and J shed 0 bases, with 6 bases lying between them. This CDR3 contains 15 residues. The receptor comes from a man younger than 35 in good health. The gene calls are TRBV7-9 and TRBJ2-4, with D possibly matching TRBD2 (5 bases). The sequencing sample was made of naive CD8+ T cells sorted from blood. DNA for the CDR3: TGTGCCAGCAGCTTAGCGGCGGGAGCCAAAAACATTCAGTACTTC. Residues: CASSLAAGAKNIQYF.